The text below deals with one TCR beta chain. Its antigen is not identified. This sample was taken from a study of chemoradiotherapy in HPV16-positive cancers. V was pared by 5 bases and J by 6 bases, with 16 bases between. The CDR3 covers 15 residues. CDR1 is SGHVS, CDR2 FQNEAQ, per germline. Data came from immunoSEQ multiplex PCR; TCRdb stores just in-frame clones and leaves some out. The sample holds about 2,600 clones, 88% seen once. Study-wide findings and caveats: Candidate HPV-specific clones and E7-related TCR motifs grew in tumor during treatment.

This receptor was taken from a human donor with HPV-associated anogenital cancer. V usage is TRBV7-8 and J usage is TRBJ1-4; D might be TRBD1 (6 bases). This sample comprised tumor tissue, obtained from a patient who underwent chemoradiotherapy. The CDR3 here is CASSPWDIWDEKLFF. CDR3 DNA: TGTGCCAGCAGCCCGTGGGACATCTGGGATGAAAAACTGTTTTTT.